The 19 T cell receptor beta chains below all came from one sample that was sequenced in a study of blood T cells in healthy people across ages. A second PCR of about 6 to 12 cycles used a sample-barcoded 5' primer and a J-beta primer mix. TCRdb reprocessed the 5' RACE reads with MiXCR, giving one entry per CDR3 protein. In the table there are approximately 1,000,000 distinct CDR3 sequences, under 45% of which are singletons. Material for sequencing was blood. These receptors originate from a woman in her sixties or seventies in good health.

This clonotype has a count of ten or more. This chain connects TRBV12-3 or TRBV12-4 to TRBJ2-1; 9 nucleotides line up with TRBD2. This CDR3 has 17 residues. V lost 1 base, J lost 7 bases, and 11 bases stayed unmatched. Here the CDR3 reads CASSLEISGRGVNEQFF. In DNA, the CDR3 is TGTGCCAGCAGTTTAGAGATTAGCGGGAGAGGTGTGAATGAGCAGTTCTTC.

The chain carries TRBV7-8 and TRBJ2-1; 15 bases are a match to TRBD2. V was clipped by 5 bases and J by 10 bases; unmatched bases: 15. CDR3 length equals 18 residues. CDR1 and CDR2 (germline): SGHVS, FQNEAQ. CDR3 sequence: CASSPGLAGGPGVWEQFF. The CDR3 nucleotides read TGTGCCAGCAGCCCCGGACTAGCGGGAGGGCCGGGTGTTTGGGAGCAGTTCTTC.

This clonotype has only a few counts. This chain joins TRBV4-1 and TRBJ2-1; 9 bases agree with TRBD2. The V gene's germline CDR1 is MGHRA and CDR2 YSYEKL. Trimming removed 0 bases from V and 7 bases from J; junction bases left unmatched: 10. The CDR3 has 17 amino acids. The CDR3 loop reads CASSQEFPASGVNEQFF. The CDR3 nucleotides are TGCGCCAGCAGCCAAGAATTCCCAGCTAGCGGGGTGAATGAGCAGTTCTTC.

This clonotype was counted at least ten times. The V gene is TRBV10-3, the J gene TRBJ2-3; the D is unclear. The CDR3 totals 14 residues. Germline V lookup: CDR1 ENHRY, CDR2 SYGVKD. Trimming pared 0 bases from V and 4 bases from J, leaving 8 bases between. In DNA form, the CDR3 reads TGTGCCATCAGTGAGTCGACCCCTCCAGATACGCAGTATTTT. Protein sequence: CAISESTPPDTQYF.

The rearrangement uses TRBV28 and TRBJ2-7; D not certain. Germline V gives CDR1 MDHEN, CDR2 SYDVKM. This CDR3 has 10 amino acids. The V end lost 3 bases, the J end lost 11 bases, and 8 bases lay between the germline ends. CDR3 DNA sequence: TGTGCCAGCAGTTTGGATGTGGAGTACTTC. Its translation: CASSLDVEYF.

The chain employs TRBV20-1 and TRBJ2-7; weak D call: TRBD1 (5 bases). The germline V gene has CDR1 DFQATT and CDR2 SNEGSKA (reference sequence). Deletions cut 5 bases from V and 3 bases from J, with 8 bases between. CDR3 length equals 11 residues. CDR3 bases: TGCAGTGCTGGAAGGGGCTACGAGCAGTACTTC. Encoded protein: CSAGRGYEQYF.

This clonotype was seen a handful of times. This chain links TRBV28 with TRBJ2-7; 9 positions agree with TRBD1. J lost 0 bases, V lost 4 bases, and 7 bases had no gene match. CDR1 is MDHEN, CDR2 SYDVKM, per germline. This CDR3 spans 16 amino acids. CDR3 sequence: CASSSAATGGSYEQYF. Written as DNA, the CDR3 is TGTGCCAGCAGTTCCGCCGCGACAGGGGGCTCCTACGAGCAGTACTTC.

V is TRBV20-1 and J is TRBJ1-1; maybe TRBD1 (5 bases). This CDR3 has 15 amino acids. V was pared by 1 base and J by 1 base, with 13 bases between. The germline gives CDR1 DFQATT, CDR2 SNEGSKA (reference sequence). The DNA for the CDR3 is TGCAGTGCTAGAGGTTTTTGGACAACGAACACTGAAGCTTTCTTT. The encoded protein is CSARGFWTTNTEAFF.

There are a few counts of this clonotype. V gene TRBV20-1 combines with J gene TRBJ1-2; no clear D gene. Germline lookup yields CDR1 DFQATT and CDR2 SNEGSKA (reference sequence). The CDR3 has 13 amino acids. V was trimmed by 1 base and J by 7 bases, leaving 13 bases between them. Written as DNA, the CDR3 is TGCAGTGCTAGAGGTAGTACGAGGATTGGCTACACCTTC. It encodes CSARGSTRIGYTF.

The chain couples TRBV20-1 to TRBJ2-7, with D perhaps matching TRBD2 (6 bases). Trimming pared 0 bases from V and 2 bases from J, leaving 14 bases between. The CDR3 is made up of 15 amino acids. The germline V gene encodes CDR1 DFQATT and CDR2 SNEGSKA (reference sequence). The CDR3 spells CSARDAGTVPYEQYF. The DNA for the CDR3 is TGCAGTGCTAGAGATGCGGGGACTGTACCCTACGAGCAGTACTTC.

The chain uses TRBV6-1 and TRBJ1-4; D ambiguous. This CDR3 region has 13 residues. V lost 7 bases and J lost 8, with 14 bases in between. Germline CDR1 and CDR2: MNHNS and SASEGT. CDR3 coding DNA: TGTGCCAGCAAAGACCAGCCTCGGGAAAAACTGTTTTTT. It specifies CASKDQPREKLFF.

The V and J genes are TRBV21-1 and TRBJ2-7. TRBV21-1 is deemed a pseudogene. There are 10 residues in the CDR3. The CDR3 protein is CATEVHEQYF. CDR3 coding DNA: TGTGCCACCGAGGTACACGAGCAGTACTTC.

This sequence joins TRBV6-2 or TRBV6-3 and TRBJ2-5; 13 bases line up with TRBD2. CDR3 length equals 17 residues. Germline V CDR1 and CDR2: MNHEY, SVGEGT. V trimming: 5 bases; J trimming: 0 bases; junction bases outside the gene matches: 6. The CDR3 loop is CASSHGTSGTYQETQYF. DNA of the CDR3: TGTGCCAGCAGTCACGGGACTAGCGGGACATACCAAGAGACCCAGTACTTC.

This clonotype was seen only a few times. V and J are TRBV19 and TRBJ2-1, with D unclear. The J call may be faulty, since TRBJ2-7 better matches the DNA end. This CDR3 is built from 15 residues. Germline V gene lookup returns CDR1 LNHDA and CDR2 SQIVND (reference sequence). CDR3 bases: TGTGCCAGTAGCACCAGCCAGAGCTCCTACAATGAGCAGTACTTC. Its translation: CASSTSQSSYNEQYF.

The chain couples TRBV25-1 to TRBJ2-1, with TRBD1 as a possible D gene (6 bases). Trimming took off 3 bases at V and 4 bases at J, with 16 bases between the two ends. CDR1 is MGHDK and CDR2 is SYGVNS in the germline V gene. The CDR3 covers 16 residues. This CDR3 is CASSDGRGHPYNEQFF. In nucleotides, the CDR3 is TGTGCCAGCAGTGACGGAAGGGGACATCCGTACAATGAGCAGTTCTTC. The full variable domain, rest sourced from reference TRBV25-1 and TRBJ2-1, is EADIYQTPRYLVIGTGKKITLECSQTMGHDKMYWYQQDPGMELHLIHYSYGVNSTEKGDLSSESTVSRIRTEHFPLTLESARPSHTSQYLCASSDGRGHPYNEQFFGPGTRLTVL.

The chain couples TRBV20-1 to TRBJ2-1; D may be TRBD1 or TRBD2 (5 bases each). The CDR3 sequence is 14 residues long. The V and J ends lost 0 bases and 0 bases respectively, with 6 bases between them. In germline, CDR1 is DFQATT, CDR2 SNEGSKA (reference sequence). As DNA, the CDR3 is TGCAGTGCTAGAGACGGGACCTCCTACAATGAGCAGTTCTTC. Its protein product is CSARDGTSYNEQFF.

This clonotype was counted many times. This sequence joins TRBV11-1 and TRBJ2-7; D is uncertain. The CDR3 length is 14 residues. Trimming pared 1 base from V and 1 base from J, leaving 8 bases between. Germline assignment: CDR1 SGHAT and CDR2 FQDESV (reference sequence). In DNA, the CDR3 is TGTGCCAGCAGCTTAGGACGGCAGTCCTACGAGCAGTACTTC. Protein product: CASSLGRQSYEQYF.

Concerning this clonotype: A much bigger clone sits one base away, suggesting this may be a read error. This rearrangement joins TRBV7-2 to TRBJ1-5, with TRBD1 matching over 7 bases. J gave up 9 bases and V 0 bases, and 14 bases lay outside the gene matches. The CDR3 sequence is 17 residues long. Per germline, CDR1 SGHTA and CDR2 FQGNSA. CDR3 region: CASSLAGTASSARPQHF. CDR3 nucleotides: TGTGCCAGCAGCTTAGCTGGGACAGCATCGAGTGCTCGGCCCCAGCATTTT.

The genes are TRBV25-1 and TRBJ1-4, with a tentative D call TRBD1 (5 bases). Trimming stripped 2 bases from V and 7 bases from J, with 14 bases between. The CDR3 is 15 residues long. Germline CDR1 reads MGHDK; CDR2 reads SYGVNS. In DNA form, the CDR3 reads TGTGCCAGCAGTGAAGGGAACTATAGGGGTGAAAAACTGTTTTTT. This codes for CASSEGNYRGEKLFF.